The entry below gives a single TCR beta chain sequence along with its context. The antigen remains undetermined. The entry originates in a study of shared clonotypes between healthy human individuals. General study findings and limits: Researchers sampled only blood; tissue repertoires likely differ.

At a deep level, the assay was run. Genomic DNA (from each subset) was split evenly across several immunoSEQ plates. Clones were sequenced by immunoSEQ multiplex PCR, and TCRdb holds only the in-frame ones, with some missing. The sample includes 97,000 or so clones, roughly 50% of them seen just once. The study enrolled healthy HIV-negative adults without recent acute infections or vaccinations as donors. CDR3 length: 12 amino acids. In germline, CDR1 is ENHRY, CDR2 SYGVKD. Sample: PBMCs. The V gene is TRBV10-3, the J gene TRBJ2-5; no firm D call. The DNA matches TRBJ2-7 better at its end, which makes the J call doubtful. The receptor comes from a woman aged 40-49 years in good health. Some clones in this sample may be carry-over from other donors' samples. The CDR3 loop is CAISELLGEQYF. The CDR3 DNA reads as TGTGCCATCAGTGAGTTGCTAGGCGAGCAGTACTTC.